Presented here are 11 T cell receptor beta chains from one specimen sequenced in a study of Tregs in tolerant kidney transplant recipients. The method was immunoSEQ multiplex PCR; TCRdb's version includes in-frame clones alone and lacks a portion of them. Among hundreds of thousands of clones listed, around 82% were seen once. The sequenced sample was CD4+ T cells from blood. These receptors came from a human donor in good health.

This clone came up once. This chain uses TRBV19 with TRBJ2-5; weak D call: TRBD1 (6 bases). The germline V gene has CDR1 LNHDA and CDR2 SQIVND (reference sequence). The CDR3 is 12 amino acids. Trimming took 5 bases from V and 5 from J, leaving 9 bases between them. The CDR3 coding sequence is TGTGCCAGTAGTGCCACAGGGGAGACCCAGTACTTC. Its protein is CASSATGETQYF. The full variable domain, rest sourced from reference TRBV19 and TRBJ2-5, is DGGITQSPKYLFRKEGQNVTLSCEQNLNHDAMYWYRQDPGQGLRLIYYSQIVNDFQKGDIAEGYSVSREKKESFPLTVTSAQKNPTAFYLCASSATGETQYFGPGTRLLVL.

The chain has TRBV9 and TRBJ2-6; 12 nucleotides line up with TRBD2. The V and J ends lost 4 bases and 1 base, in that order; junction bases with no gene match: 3. Germline V gene data show CDR1 as SGDLS and CDR2 as YYNGEE. This CDR3 comprises 17 residues. The CDR3 loop reads CASSRLAGESGANVLTF. CDR3 bases: TGTGCCAGCAGCCGACTAGCGGGAGAGTCTGGGGCCAACGTCCTGACTTTC.

The chain carries TRBV14 and TRBJ2-7, with D perhaps TRBD1 or TRBD2 (5 bases each). Trimming removed 4 bases from V and 0 bases from J, with 10 bases in between. CDR1 and CDR2 (germline): SGHDN, FVKESK. The CDR3 sequence is 14 residues long. The CDR3 region has the DNA TGTGCCAGCAGCCTCTGGGGGTCCTCCTACGAGCAGTACTTC. Translating gives CASSLWGSSYEQYF.

This chain uses TRBV13 with TRBJ2-4; 7 nucleotides align to TRBD2. In germline, CDR1 is PRHDT, CDR2 FYEKMQ (reference sequence). There are 17 residues in the CDR3. Trimming cost V 2 bases and J 0 bases; bases outside gene matches: 7. CDR3 protein: CASSLIAGRLAKNIQYF. For the CDR3, the DNA is TGTGCCAGCAGCTTAATTGCCGGGAGGCTAGCCAAAAACATTCAGTACTTC.

The chain couples TRBV13 to TRBJ2-7; D call uncertain. The CDR3 is 14 amino acids. Per germline, CDR1 PRHDT and CDR2 FYEKMQ (reference sequence). The V and J ends lost 8 bases and 2 bases respectively, with 16 bases between them. The CDR3 region is CASGEKNEAYEQYF. Here the CDR3 DNA reads TGTGCCAGCGGAGAAAAAAACGAAGCCTACGAGCAGTACTTC.

The chain couples TRBV19 to TRBJ2-5; D remains unclear. The CDR3 is 11 amino acids. Trimming cost V 8 bases and J 1 base, with 5 bases left between them. The germline V gene encodes CDR1 LNHDA and CDR2 SQIVND (reference sequence). The CDR3 loop is CASGFQETQYF. CDR3 in DNA: TGTGCCAGTGGATTCCAAGAGACCCAGTACTTC.

On this clone: Distinct nucleotide sequences in the sample also encode this CDR3. This chain links TRBV15 with TRBJ1-1, with D possibly matching TRBD1 (6 bases). Trimming removed 4 bases from V and 5 bases from J, with 20 bases in between. The V gene's germline CDR1 is LNHNV and CDR2 YYDKDF (reference sequence). The CDR3 has 16 residues. The DNA of the CDR3 is TGTGCCACCAGCACTGGTGAACAGGGTCGGGGTACTGAAGCTTTCTTT. It codes for CATSTGEQGRGTEAFF.

The genes are TRBV6-4 and TRBJ2-3, with D unclear. Germline CDR1 is MRHNA and CDR2 is SNTAGT. V was pared by 0 bases and J by 2 bases, with 9 bases between. The CDR3 is 15 amino acids. CDR3 coding DNA: TGTGCCAGCAGTGACTCAAGGGTTCTCACAGATACGCAGTATTTT. Translating gives CASSDSRVLTDTQYF.

The chain joins TRBV4-1 to TRBJ2-3; 9 bases align to TRBD2. Trimming at V came to 1 base and at J to 2 bases, leaving 1 base not matched to a gene. This CDR3 has 15 amino acids. Germline V gene sequence: CDR1 MGHRA, CDR2 YSYEKL. The CDR3 nucleotides read TGCGCCAGCAGCCAAGGACTAGCGGACACAGATACGCAGTATTTT. Translating gives CASSQGLADTDTQYF.

V and J are TRBV10-1 and TRBJ1-2; unclear D gene. The CDR3 extends over 11 amino acids. Trimming shortened V by 8 bases and J by 5 bases, and 9 bases separated the two germline ends. The germline V gene encodes CDR1 WNHNN and CDR2 SYGVQD (reference sequence). The CDR3 DNA reads TGCGCCAGCGAGAAGGAGTATGGCTACACCTTC. This encodes CASEKEYGYTF.

The CDR3 here is CASSSPGETQYF. CDR3 DNA sequence: TGTGCCAGCAGTTCTCCGGGCGAGACCCAGTACTTC. This chain joins TRBV6-6 and TRBJ2-5; D gene unclear. The CDR3 sequence is 12 residues long. With 4 bases removed from V and 5 bases from J, the gap between germline ends came to 8 bases. Per the germline V gene, CDR1 is MNHNY and CDR2 is SVGAGI (reference sequence).